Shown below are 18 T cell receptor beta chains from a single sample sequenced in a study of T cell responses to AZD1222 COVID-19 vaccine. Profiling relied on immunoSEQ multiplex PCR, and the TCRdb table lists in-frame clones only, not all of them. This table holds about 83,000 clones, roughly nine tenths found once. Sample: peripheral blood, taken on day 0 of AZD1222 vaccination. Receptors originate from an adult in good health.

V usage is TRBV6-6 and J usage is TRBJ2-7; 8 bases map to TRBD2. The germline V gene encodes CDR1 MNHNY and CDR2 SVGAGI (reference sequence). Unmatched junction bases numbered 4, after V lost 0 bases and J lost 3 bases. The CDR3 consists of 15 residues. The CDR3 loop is CASSYSLAGSYEQYF. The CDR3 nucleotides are TGTGCCAGCAGTTACTCCTTAGCGGGAAGCTACGAGCAGTACTTC.

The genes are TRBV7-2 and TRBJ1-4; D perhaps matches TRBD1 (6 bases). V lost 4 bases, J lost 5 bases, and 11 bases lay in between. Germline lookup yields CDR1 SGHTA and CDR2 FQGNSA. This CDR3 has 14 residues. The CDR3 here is CASSSGQHNEKLFF. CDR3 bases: TGTGCCAGCAGCTCCGGACAGCACAATGAAAAACTGTTTTTT.

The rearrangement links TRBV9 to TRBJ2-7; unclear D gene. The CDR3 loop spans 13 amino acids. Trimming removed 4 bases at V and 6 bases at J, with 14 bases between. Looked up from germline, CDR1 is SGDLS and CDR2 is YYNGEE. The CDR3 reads CASSNRVGGEQYF. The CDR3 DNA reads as TGTGCCAGCAGCAATAGGGTGGGTGGCGAGCAGTACTTC. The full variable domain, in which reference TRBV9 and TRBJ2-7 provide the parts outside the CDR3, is DSGVTQTPKHLITATGQRVTLRCSPRSGDLSVYWYQQSLDQGLQFLIQYYNGEERAKGNILERFSAQQFPDLHSELNLSSLELGDSALYFCASSNRVGGEQYFGPGTRLTVT.

The CDR3 bases are TGTGCCAGCAGTCCGCATGGCGGGAGCAATGAGCAGTTCTTC. Translating it yields CASSPHGGSNEQFF. This chain connects TRBV28 to TRBJ2-1, with 7 positions matching TRBD2. Germline V gene data show CDR1 as MDHEN and CDR2 as SYDVKM. The V segment lost 5 bases and the J segment 6 bases; nucleotides outside the gene matches: 7. The CDR3 runs 14 residues.

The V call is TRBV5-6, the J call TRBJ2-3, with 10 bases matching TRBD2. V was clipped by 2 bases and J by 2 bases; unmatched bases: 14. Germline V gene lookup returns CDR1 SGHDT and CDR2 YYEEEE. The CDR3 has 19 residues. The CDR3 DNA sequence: TGTGCCAGCAGCTTCAGACTAGCGGGCGCCGGGGTCTACACAGATACGCAGTATTTT. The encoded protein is CASSFRLAGAGVYTDTQYF.

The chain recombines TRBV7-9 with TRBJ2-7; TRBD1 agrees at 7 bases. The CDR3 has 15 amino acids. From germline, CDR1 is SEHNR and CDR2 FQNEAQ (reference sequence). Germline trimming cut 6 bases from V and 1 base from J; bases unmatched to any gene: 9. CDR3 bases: TGTGCCAGCAGTTCAGGACAGGCGATATCCTACGAGCAGTACTTC. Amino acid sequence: CASSSGQAISYEQYF.

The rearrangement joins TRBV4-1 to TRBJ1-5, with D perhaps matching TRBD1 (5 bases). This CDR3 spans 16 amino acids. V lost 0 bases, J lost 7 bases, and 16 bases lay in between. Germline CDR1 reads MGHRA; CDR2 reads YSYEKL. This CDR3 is CASSQDTGVKRQPQHF. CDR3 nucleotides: TGCGCCAGCAGCCAAGATACGGGGGTAAAAAGGCAGCCCCAGCATTTT.

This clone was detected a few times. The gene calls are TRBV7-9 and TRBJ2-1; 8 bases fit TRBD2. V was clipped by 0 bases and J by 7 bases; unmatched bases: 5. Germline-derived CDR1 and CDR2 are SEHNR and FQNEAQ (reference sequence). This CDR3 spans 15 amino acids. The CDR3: CASSLAGRAGNEQFF. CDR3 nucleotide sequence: TGTGCCAGCAGCTTAGCCGGGAGGGCTGGAAATGAGCAGTTCTTC.

For the CDR3, the DNA is TGTGCCAGCAGCTTACCCCCCGGTGCCGAGCAGTACTTC. Its translation: CASSLPPGAEQYF. This sequence joins TRBV5-4 and TRBJ2-7; unclear D gene. The CDR3 has 13 amino acids. Trimming pared 2 bases from V and 6 bases from J, leaving 12 bases between. Germline assignment: CDR1 SGHNT and CDR2 YYREEE (reference sequence).

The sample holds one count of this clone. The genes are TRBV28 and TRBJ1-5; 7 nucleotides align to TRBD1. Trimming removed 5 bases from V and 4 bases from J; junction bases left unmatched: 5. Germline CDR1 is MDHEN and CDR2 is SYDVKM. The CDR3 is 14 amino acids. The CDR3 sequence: CASSLWDRNQPQHF. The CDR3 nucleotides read TGTGCCAGCAGTCTCTGGGACAGAAATCAGCCCCAGCATTTT. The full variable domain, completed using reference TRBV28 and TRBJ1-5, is DVKVTQSSRYLVKRTGEKVFLECVQDMDHENMFWYRQDPGLGLRLIYFSYDVKMKEKGDIPEGYSVSREKKERFSLILESASTNQTSMYLCASSLWDRNQPQHFGDGTRLSIL.

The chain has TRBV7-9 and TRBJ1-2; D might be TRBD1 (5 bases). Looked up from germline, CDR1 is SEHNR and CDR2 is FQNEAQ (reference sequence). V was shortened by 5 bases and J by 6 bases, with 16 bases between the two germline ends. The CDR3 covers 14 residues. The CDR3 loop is CASSEGRGLHGYTF. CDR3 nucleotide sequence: TGTGCCAGCAGCGAGGGGCGGGGTTTACATGGCTACACCTTC. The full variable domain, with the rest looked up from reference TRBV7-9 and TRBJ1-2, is DTGVSQNPRHKITKRGQNVTFRCDPISEHNRLYWYRQTLGQGPEFLTYFQNEAQLEKSRLLSDRFSAERPKGSFSTLEIQRTEQGDSAMYLCASSEGRGLHGYTFGSGTRLTVV.

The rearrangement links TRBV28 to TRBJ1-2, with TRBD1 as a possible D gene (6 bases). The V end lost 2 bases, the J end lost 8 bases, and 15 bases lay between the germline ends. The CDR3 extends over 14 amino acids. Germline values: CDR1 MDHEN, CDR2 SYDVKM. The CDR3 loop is CASSLPGGALGYTF. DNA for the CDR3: TGTGCCAGCAGTTTACCCGGGGGGGCCTTGGGCTACACCTTC.

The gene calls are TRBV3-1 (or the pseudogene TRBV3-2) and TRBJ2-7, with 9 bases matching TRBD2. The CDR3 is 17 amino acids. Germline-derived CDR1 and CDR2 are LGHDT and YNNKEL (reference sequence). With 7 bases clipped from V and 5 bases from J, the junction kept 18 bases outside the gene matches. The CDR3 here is CASIWGAYSGSQNEQYF. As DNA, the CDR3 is TGTGCCAGCATATGGGGGGCGTATAGCGGGAGTCAAAACGAGCAGTACTTC.

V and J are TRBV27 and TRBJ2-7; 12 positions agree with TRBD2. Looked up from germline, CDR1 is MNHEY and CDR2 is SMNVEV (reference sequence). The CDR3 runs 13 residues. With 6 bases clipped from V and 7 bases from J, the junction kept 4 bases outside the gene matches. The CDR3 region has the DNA TGTGCCAGCAGCCAGGGACTAGCGGGTGAGCAGTACTTC. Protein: CASSQGLAGEQYF.

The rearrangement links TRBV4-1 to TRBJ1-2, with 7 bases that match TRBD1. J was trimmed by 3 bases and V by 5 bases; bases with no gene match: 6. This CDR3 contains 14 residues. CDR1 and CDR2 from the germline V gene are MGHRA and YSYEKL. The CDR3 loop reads CASSSLTGDYGYTF. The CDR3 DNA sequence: TGCGCCAGCAGCTCATTAACAGGGGACTATGGCTACACCTTC.

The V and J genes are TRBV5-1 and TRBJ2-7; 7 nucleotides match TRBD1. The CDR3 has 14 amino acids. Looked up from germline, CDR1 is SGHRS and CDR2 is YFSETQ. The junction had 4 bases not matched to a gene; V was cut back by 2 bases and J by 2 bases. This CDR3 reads CASSFEGGPYEQYF. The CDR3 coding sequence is TGCGCCAGCAGCTTTGAAGGGGGCCCCTACGAGCAGTACTTC.

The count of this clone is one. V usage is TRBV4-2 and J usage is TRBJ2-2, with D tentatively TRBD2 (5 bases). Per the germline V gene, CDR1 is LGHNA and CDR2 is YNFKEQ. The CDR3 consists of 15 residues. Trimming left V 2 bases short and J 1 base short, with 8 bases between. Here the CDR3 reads CASSQLGRNTGELFF. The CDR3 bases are TGTGCCAGCAGCCAACTAGGGAGGAACACCGGGGAGCTGTTTTTT.

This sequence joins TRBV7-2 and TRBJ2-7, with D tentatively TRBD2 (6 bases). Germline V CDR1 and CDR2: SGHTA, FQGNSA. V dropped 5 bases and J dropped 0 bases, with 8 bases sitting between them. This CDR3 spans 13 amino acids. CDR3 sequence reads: CASSRGISYEQYF. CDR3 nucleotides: TGTGCCAGCAGCCGGGGGATCTCCTACGAGCAGTACTTC.